Below, one T cell receptor beta chain is given with its context. The data belong to a study of blood T cell repertoires in COVID-19. Background on the study: Sources were T cells, B-cell-depleted T cells, or PBMCs; the material itself was cDNA or gDNA.

This CDR3 has 11 residues. V lost 4 bases to trimming and J lost 8 bases, with 7 bases between them. Germline V gene data show CDR1 as MGHRA and CDR2 as YSYEKL. Sequenced by immunoSEQ multiplex PCR; TCRdb stores in-frame clones only, minus some. This table has just over 35,000 clones, 70% to 90% appearing once. Sequenced: peripheral blood. This sequence joins TRBV4-1 and TRBJ2-3; D unresolved. The sequence was collected from a human donor in a cohort sampled during active COVID-19. The CDR3 bases are TGCGCCAGCAGCCTAGAGCGTACGCAGTATTTT. Residues: CASSLERTQYF.